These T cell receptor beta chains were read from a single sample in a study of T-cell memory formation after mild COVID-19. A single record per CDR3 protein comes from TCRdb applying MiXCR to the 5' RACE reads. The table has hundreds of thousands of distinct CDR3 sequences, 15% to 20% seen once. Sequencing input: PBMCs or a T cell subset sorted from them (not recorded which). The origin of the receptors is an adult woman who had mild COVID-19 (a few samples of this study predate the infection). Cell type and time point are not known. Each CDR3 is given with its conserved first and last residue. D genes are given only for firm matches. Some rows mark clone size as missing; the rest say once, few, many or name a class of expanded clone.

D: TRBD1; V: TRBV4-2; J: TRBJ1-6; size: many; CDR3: CASSPDRVIAVVKSPLHF; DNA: TGTGCCAGCAGCCCGGACAGGGTAATTGCTGTGGTAAAATCACCCCTCCACTTT
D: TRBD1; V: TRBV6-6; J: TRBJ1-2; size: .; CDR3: CATNFPGGAYYGYTF; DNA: TGTGCCACCAACTTTCCAGGGGGCGCGTACTATGGCTACACCTTC
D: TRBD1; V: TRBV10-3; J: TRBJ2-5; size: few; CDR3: CAISSPGQQETQYF; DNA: TGTGCCATCAGTTCCCCGGGACAGCAAGAGACCCAGTACTTC
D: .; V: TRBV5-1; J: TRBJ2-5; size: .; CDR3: CASSHQGVQETQYF; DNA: TGCGCCAGCAGCCACCAGGGTGTCCAAGAGACCCAGTACTTC
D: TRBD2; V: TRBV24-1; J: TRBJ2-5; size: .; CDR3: CATSDLRTSGAQETQYF; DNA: TGTGCCACCAGTGATTTGCGTACTAGCGGAGCCCAAGAGACCCAGTACTTC
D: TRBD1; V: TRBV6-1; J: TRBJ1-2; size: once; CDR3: CASSEGQGNYGYTF; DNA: TGTGCCAGCAGTGAAGGACAGGGTAACTATGGCTACACCTTC
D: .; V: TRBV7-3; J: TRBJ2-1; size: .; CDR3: CASSPGLRGDPRGGEQFF; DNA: TGTGCCAGCAGCCCCGGGTTACGAGGGGATCCCCGCGGAGGTGAGCAGTTCTTC
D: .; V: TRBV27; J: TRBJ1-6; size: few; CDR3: CASTGRASYNSPLHF; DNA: TGTGCCAGCACCGGCAGGGCCTCCTATAATTCACCCCTCCACTTT
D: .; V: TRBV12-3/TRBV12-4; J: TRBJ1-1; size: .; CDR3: CASIRIRNTEAFF; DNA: TGTGCCAGCATCCGAATAAGGAACACTGAAGCTTTCTTT
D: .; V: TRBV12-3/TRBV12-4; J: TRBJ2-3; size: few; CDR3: CASSPLQGGRDTQYF; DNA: TGTGCCAGCAGTCCACTACAGGGGGGGAGAGATACGCAGTATTTT
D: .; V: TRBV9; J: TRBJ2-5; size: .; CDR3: CASSPGPAETQYF; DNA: TGTGCCAGCAGCCCTGGACCCGCAGAGACCCAGTACTTC
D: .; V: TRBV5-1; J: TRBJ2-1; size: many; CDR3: CASSLVWGSSYNEQFF; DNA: TGCGCCAGCAGCTTGGTATGGGGGAGCTCCTACAATGAGCAGTTCTTC
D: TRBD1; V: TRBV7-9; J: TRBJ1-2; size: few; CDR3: CASSRDRVNYGYTF; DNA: TGTGCCAGCAGCCGGGACAGGGTAAACTATGGCTACACCTTC
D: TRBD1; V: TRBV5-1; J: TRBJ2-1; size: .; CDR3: CASSSGTGEYNEQFF; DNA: TGCGCCAGCAGCTCCGGGACAGGGGAGTACAATGAGCAGTTCTTC
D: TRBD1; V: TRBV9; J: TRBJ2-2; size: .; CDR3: CASSVRGQGAGTGELFF; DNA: TGTGCCAGCAGCGTGAGAGGACAGGGGGCAGGCACCGGGGAGCTGTTTTTT